A single sample is the source of the 4 T cell receptor beta chains below, sequenced in a study of cytomegalovirus exposure and HLA in healthy donors. PCR employed 60 Vbeta and 13 Jbeta primers. Generated by immunoSEQ multiplex PCR, the TCRdb table keeps only in-frame clones and is missing some. The repertoire holds 150,000 to 200,000 clones, with around 82% as singletons. The sequenced sample was PBMCs. The receptors come from a man aged 40-50 years in good health and CMV-seropositive.

The rearrangement joins TRBV2 to TRBJ1-2; D unresolved. CDR1 is SNHLY and CDR2 is FYNNEI in the germline V gene. Trimming removed 7 bases from V and 5 bases from J, with 11 bases in between. The CDR3 covers 12 residues. The CDR3 is CASTIDSYGYTF. The CDR3 bases are TGTGCCAGCACCATCGACTCGTATGGCTACACCTTC.

This rearrangement joins TRBV5-6 to TRBJ2-7; D may be TRBD2 (6 bases). Trimming left V 4 bases short and J 5 bases short, with 19 bases between. The CDR3 has 15 residues. Germline loops: CDR1 SGHDT, CDR2 YYEEEE. CDR3 sequence (DNA): TGTGCCAGCAGCCTCAGGAGGGAACCTTTCCACGAGCAGTACTTC. Protein product: CASSLRREPFHEQYF.

As DNA, the CDR3 is TGTGCCAGCAGTGTGGTTAGCGGGAGGGTTTCCTACAATGAGCAGTTCTTC. Residues: CASSVVSGRVSYNEQFF. The V call is TRBV6-1, the J call TRBJ2-1; 11 bases agree with TRBD2. The CDR3 totals 17 residues. Germline V gene sequence: CDR1 MNHNS, CDR2 SASEGT. J lost 1 base, V lost 4 bases, and 6 bases had no gene match.

V gene TRBV2 combines with J gene TRBJ2-5, with 12 bases fitting TRBD2. The CDR3 runs 16 residues. With 3 bases clipped from V and 1 base from J, the junction kept 3 bases outside the gene matches. The germline V gene encodes CDR1 SNHLY and CDR2 FYNNEI. The CDR3 is CASSDLAGGPQETQYF. DNA of the CDR3: TGTGCCAGCAGTGATCTAGCGGGAGGGCCCCAAGAGACCCAGTACTTC.